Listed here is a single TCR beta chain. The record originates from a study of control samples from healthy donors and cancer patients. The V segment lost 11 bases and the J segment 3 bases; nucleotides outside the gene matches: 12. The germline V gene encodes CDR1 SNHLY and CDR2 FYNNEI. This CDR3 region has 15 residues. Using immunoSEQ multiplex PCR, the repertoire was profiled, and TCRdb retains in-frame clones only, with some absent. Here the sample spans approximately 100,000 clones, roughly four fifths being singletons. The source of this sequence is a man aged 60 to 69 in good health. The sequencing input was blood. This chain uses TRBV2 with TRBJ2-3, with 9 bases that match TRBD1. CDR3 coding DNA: TGTGCCTGCCACAGGGGGCTTGCGGGTACAGATACGCAGTATTTT. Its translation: CACHRGLAGTDTQYF.